This TCR beta chain stems from a study of shared clonotypes between healthy human individuals. Looked up from germline, CDR1 is GTSNPN and CDR2 is SVGIG (reference sequence). Trimming stripped 4 bases from V and 4 bases from J, with 8 bases between. This CDR3 is 11 amino acids long. Template for every sorted-subset replicate PCR totaled about 200 ng DNA, tens of thousands of T cell genomes. Generated by immunoSEQ multiplex PCR, the TCRdb table keeps only in-frame clones and is missing some. In the table there are roughly 1,500,000 clones, approximately 98% of which are singletons. The sequencing sample was made of naive CD4+ T cells sorted from blood. Specified subset: CD45RA+ positively selected. The chain is built from TRBV30 and TRBJ2-7, with D perhaps TRBD2 (6 bases). The origin of this receptor is a man younger than 45 in good health. CDR3 DNA: TGTGCCTGGAATGGAGGGTACGAGCAGTACTTC. Translation: CAWNGGYEQYF. Full variable domain (outside the CDR3, taken from reference TRBV30 and TRBJ2-7): SQTIHQWPATLVQPVGSPLSLECTVEGTSNPNLYWYRQAAGRGLQLLFYSVGIGQISSEVPQNLSASRPQDRQFILSSKKLLLSDSGFYLCAWNGGYEQYFGPGTRLTVT.